This passage covers 9 T cell receptor beta chains from one sample sequenced in a study of OX40 agonist ivuxolimab in advanced cancers. Assay used: immunoSEQ multiplex PCR; TCRdb lists only in-frame clones, some missing. In the table there are about 46,000 clones, 70% to 85% of which are singletons. Sequenced material: CD4+ or CD8+ T cells sorted from blood, taken in a trial of the OX40 agonist ivuxolimab. The source of these receptors is an adult with an advanced solid tumor such as melanoma, head and neck, liver or kidney cancer.

The genes are TRBV29-1 and TRBJ2-7; the D call may be TRBD1 or TRBD2 (5 bases each). V shed 3 bases and J shed 2 bases, with 14 bases lying between them. This CDR3 spans 14 amino acids. Germline V gene data show CDR1 as SQVTM and CDR2 as ANQGSEA. CDR3 nucleotide sequence: TGCAGCGTTGAGGGTGAGACGGGACCCTACGAGCAGTACTTC. Its protein is CSVEGETGPYEQYF.

V is TRBV15 and J is TRBJ1-5; weak D call: TRBD1 (6 bases). Trimming left V 1 base short and J 2 bases short, with 15 bases between. Germline loops: CDR1 LNHNV, CDR2 YYDKDF (reference sequence). The CDR3 has 17 residues. This chain's CDR3 is CATSRGGLGAGNQPQHF. Written as DNA, the CDR3 is TGTGCCACCAGCAGAGGGGGGCTTGGGGCCGGCAATCAGCCCCAGCATTTT.

This chain connects TRBV7-9 to TRBJ1-1; tentatively, D is TRBD1 (5 bases). The CDR3 totals 15 residues. Looked up from germline, CDR1 is SEHNR and CDR2 is FQNEAQ (reference sequence). Trimming stripped 1 base from V and 5 bases from J, with 14 bases between. The CDR3 reads CASSLGQGRRTEAFF. CDR3 DNA sequence: TGTGCCAGCAGCTTAGGTCAGGGTAGGAGAACTGAAGCTTTCTTT.

The chain employs TRBV6-6 and TRBJ2-1; no definite D call. V lost 0 bases, J lost 9 bases, and 12 bases lay in between. CDR3 size: 14 residues. The germline V gene has CDR1 MNHNY and CDR2 SVGAGI (reference sequence). The CDR3 sequence: CASSYSGSAGEQFF. CDR3 bases: TGTGCCAGCAGTTACTCAGGCTCGGCTGGTGAGCAGTTCTTC.

The CDR3 here is CASSQEVTGGNSPLHF. CDR3 nucleotides: TGTGCCAGCAGCCAAGAAGTGACAGGGGGGAATTCACCCCTCCACTTT. The V and J genes are TRBV4-2 and TRBJ1-6; 9 bases fit TRBD1. V lost 0 bases, J lost 7 bases, and 4 bases stayed unmatched. Germline V CDR1 and CDR2: LGHNA, YNFKEQ. This CDR3 comprises 16 residues.

CDR3 protein: CASSQGPPGQETQYF. The CDR3 nucleotides read TGCGCCAGCAGCCAAGGCCCGCCGGGTCAAGAGACCCAGTACTTC. V usage is TRBV4-3 and J usage is TRBJ2-5, with unresolved D. The V end lost 1 base, the J end lost 2 bases, and 11 bases lay between the germline ends. Germline CDR1 and CDR2: LGHNA and YSLEER. CDR3 length: 15 amino acids.

The chain links TRBV29-1 to TRBJ2-2, with 7 positions matching TRBD1. The ends lost 5 bases at V and 4 bases at J; junction bases unmatched: 4. Per the germline V gene, CDR1 is SQVTM and CDR2 is ANQGSEA. This CDR3 comprises 13 residues. CDR3 protein: CSVRQGITGELFF. Written as DNA, the CDR3 is TGCAGCGTTAGACAGGGAATCACCGGGGAGCTGTTTTTT.

The chain carries TRBV5-4 and TRBJ2-6; D remains ambiguous. The CDR3 covers 14 residues. V was pared by 7 bases and J by 0 bases, with 8 bases between. The germline V gene has CDR1 SGHNT and CDR2 YYREEE (reference sequence). CDR3 DNA: TGTGCCAGCTGGGGTAGCTCTGGGGCCAACGTCCTGACTTTC. This sequence encodes CASWGSSGANVLTF.

This clone was seen once. The rearrangement uses TRBV5-1 and TRBJ2-5; 9 positions agree with TRBD1. The CDR3 has 18 amino acids. Germline CDR1 is SGHRS and CDR2 is YFSETQ. The V segment lost 2 bases and the J segment 0 bases; nucleotides outside the gene matches: 11. The DNA for the CDR3 is TGCGCCAGCAGCTTCCTTCTTTCCGGGACAGGGTACCAAGAGACCCAGTACTTC. It specifies CASSFLLSGTGYQETQYF.